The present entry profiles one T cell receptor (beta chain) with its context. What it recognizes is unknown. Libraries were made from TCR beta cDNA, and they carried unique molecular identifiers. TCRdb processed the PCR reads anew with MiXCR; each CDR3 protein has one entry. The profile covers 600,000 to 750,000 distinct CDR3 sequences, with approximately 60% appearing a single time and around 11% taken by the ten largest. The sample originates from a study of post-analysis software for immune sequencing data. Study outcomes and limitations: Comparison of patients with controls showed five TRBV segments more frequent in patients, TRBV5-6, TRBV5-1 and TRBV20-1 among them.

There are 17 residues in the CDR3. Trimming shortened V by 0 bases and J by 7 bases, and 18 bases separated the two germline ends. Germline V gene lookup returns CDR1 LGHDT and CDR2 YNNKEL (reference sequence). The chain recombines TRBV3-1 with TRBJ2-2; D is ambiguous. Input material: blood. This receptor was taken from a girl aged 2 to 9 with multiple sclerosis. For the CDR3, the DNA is TGTGCCAGCAGCCAAGAAGTGAGGTCGGGCACAGTCGGGGAGCTGTTTTTT. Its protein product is CASSQEVRSGTVGELFF.